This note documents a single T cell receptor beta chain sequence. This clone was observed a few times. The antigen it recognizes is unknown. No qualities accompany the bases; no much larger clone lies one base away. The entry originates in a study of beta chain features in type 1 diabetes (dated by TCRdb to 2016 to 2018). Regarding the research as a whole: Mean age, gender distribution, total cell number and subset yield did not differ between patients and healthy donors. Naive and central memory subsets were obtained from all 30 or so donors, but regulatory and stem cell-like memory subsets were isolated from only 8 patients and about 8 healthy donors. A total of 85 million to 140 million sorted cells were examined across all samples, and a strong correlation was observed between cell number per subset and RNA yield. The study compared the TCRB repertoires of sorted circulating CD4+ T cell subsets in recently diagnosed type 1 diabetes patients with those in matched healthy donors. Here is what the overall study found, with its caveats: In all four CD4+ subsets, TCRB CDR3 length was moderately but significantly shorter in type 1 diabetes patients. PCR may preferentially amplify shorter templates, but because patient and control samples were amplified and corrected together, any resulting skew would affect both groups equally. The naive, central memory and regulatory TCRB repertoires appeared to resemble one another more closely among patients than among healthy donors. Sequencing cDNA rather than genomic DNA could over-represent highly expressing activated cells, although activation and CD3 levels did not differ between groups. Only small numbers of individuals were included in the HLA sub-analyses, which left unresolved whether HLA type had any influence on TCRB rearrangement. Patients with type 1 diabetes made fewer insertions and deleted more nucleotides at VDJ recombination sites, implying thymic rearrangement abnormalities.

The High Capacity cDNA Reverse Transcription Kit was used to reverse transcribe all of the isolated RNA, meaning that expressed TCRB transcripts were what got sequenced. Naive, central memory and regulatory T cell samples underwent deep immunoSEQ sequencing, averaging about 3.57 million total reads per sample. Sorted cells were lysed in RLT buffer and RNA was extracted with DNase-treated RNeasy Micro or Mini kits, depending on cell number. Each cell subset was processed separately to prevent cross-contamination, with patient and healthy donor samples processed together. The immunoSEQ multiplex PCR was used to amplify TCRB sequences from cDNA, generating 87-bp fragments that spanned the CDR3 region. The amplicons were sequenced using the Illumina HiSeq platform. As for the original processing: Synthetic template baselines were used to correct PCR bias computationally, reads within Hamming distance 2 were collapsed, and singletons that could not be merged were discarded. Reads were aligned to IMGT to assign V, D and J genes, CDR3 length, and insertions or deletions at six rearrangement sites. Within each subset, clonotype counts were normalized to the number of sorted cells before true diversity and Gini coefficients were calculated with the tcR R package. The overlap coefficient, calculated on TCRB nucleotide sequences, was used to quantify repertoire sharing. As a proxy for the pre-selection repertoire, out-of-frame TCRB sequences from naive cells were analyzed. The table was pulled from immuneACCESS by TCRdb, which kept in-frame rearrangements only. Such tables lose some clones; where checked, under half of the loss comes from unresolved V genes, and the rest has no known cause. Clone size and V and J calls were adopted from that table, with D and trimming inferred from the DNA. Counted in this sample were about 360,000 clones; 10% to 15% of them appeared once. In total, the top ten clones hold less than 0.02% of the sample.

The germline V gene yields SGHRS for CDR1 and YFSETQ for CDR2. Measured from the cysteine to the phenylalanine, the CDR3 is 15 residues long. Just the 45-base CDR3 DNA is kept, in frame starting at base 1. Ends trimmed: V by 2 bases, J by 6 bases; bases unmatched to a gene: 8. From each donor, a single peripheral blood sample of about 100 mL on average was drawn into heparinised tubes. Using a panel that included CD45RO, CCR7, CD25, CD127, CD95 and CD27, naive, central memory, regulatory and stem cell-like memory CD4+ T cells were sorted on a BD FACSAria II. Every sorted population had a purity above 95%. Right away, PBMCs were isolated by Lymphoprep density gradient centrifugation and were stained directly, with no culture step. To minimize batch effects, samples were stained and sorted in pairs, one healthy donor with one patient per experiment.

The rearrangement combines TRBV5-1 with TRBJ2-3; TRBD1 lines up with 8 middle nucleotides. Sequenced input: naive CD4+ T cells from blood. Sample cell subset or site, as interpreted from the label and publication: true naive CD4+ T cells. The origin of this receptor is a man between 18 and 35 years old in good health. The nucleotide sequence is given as TGCGCCAGCAGCTTAGGACAGGGAGGAAGGGATACGCAGTATTTT. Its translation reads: CASSLGQGGRDTQYF.